The TCR beta chain described here comes from a study of blood T cell repertoires in COVID-19. Study-level background: Samples came from the United States, Italy and Spain, spanning acute and convalescent COVID-19. The analysed material was cDNA or gDNA that came from T cells, B-cell-depleted T cells, or PBMCs.

As handled by the study authors: Nucleated cell number was recorded as an estimate derived from reference gene primer amplification. TCRdb keeps only in-frame clones here, not all; method: immunoSEQ multiplex PCR. The V and J calls and the clone size are those of that table, but D and trimming were determined from the DNA. The table lists 140,000 or so clones, approximately 85% of them singletons, with around 2.9% in the top ten. This receptor was identified in a man between 45 and 60 years old with acute or convalescent COVID-19. The sample was peripheral blood.

CDR3 amino acids: CASSLELGGRRADTQYF. The CDR3 DNA reads as TGTGCCAGCAGCTTGGAGTTGGGCGGGCGCCGCGCAGATACGCAGTATTTT. The chain is built from TRBV5-4 and TRBJ2-3; D is perhaps TRBD2 (5 bases). Trimming removed 0 bases from V and 4 bases from J, with 18 bases in between. This CDR3 is 17 amino acids long. CDR1 SGHNT and CDR2 YYREEE come from the germline V gene (reference sequence).